This entry is about one TCR beta chain. Its specificity is not known. This entry is derived from a study of identifying expanded T cells in peripheral blood. The CDR3 is 15 residues long. With 2 bases clipped from V and 4 bases from J, the junction kept 5 bases outside the gene matches. Germline V gene lookup returns CDR1 ENHRY and CDR2 SYGVKD. General observations from the study: About 1.2 clones differed between technical replicates, versus approximately 16 and 20 over time.

No infections or other immune events were documented during collection. Sequencing was performed with immunoSEQ multiplex PCR; in TCRdb, only in-frame clones are kept and a portion is missing. Seen here are tens of thousands of clones, 89% observed once, and the top ten hold approximately 3%. Source material: blood. This chain joins TRBV10-3 and TRBJ2-1; 7 bases are a match to TRBD1. The receptor comes from a person aged 18-70 years in good health. CDR3 sequence: CAISEEGGLYNEQFF. For the CDR3, the DNA is TGTGCCATCAGTGAGGAAGGGGGCCTGTACAATGAGCAGTTCTTC.